The 14 T cell receptor beta chains below were found in one sample sequenced in a study of cytomegalovirus exposure and HLA in healthy donors. PCR was performed using 60 Vbeta and 13 Jbeta primers. Sequencing was performed with immunoSEQ multiplex PCR; in TCRdb, only in-frame clones are kept and a portion is missing. The table shows about 130,000 clones, with roughly 72% occurring only once. Input material: PBMCs. Receptor source: a woman aged 45-59 years in good health and CMV-seronegative.

The chain has TRBV9 and TRBJ2-7; 7 bases line up with TRBD1. J gave up 2 bases and V 3 bases, and 5 bases lay outside the gene matches. Germline CDR1 SGDLS, CDR2 YYNGEE. The CDR3 has 14 residues. In nucleotides, the CDR3 is TGTGCCAGCAGCGAGGGGGCACACACCTACGAGCAGTACTTC. Translation gives CASSEGAHTYEQYF.

The chain recombines TRBV9 with TRBJ2-2; TRBD1 matches at 9 bases. The J segment lost 7 bases and the V segment lost 2 bases, leaving 6 bases of the junction unmatched. Per the germline V gene, CDR1 is SGDLS and CDR2 is YYNGEE. This CDR3 spans 15 amino acids. CDR3: CASSVIQGANGELFF. In DNA form, the CDR3 reads TGTGCCAGCAGCGTCATACAGGGGGCTAACGGGGAGCTGTTTTTT.

The rearrangement joins TRBV6-4 to TRBJ2-3; 10 bases line up with TRBD2. Trimming at V came to 0 bases and at J to 5 bases, leaving 8 bases not matched to a gene. Germline CDR1 reads MRHNA; CDR2 reads SNTAGT. CDR3 length: 17 amino acids. The CDR3, as DNA: TGTGCCAGCAGTGACTCGAGCCTAGCGGGAGATTTAGATACGCAGTATTTT. It encodes CASSDSSLAGDLDTQYF.

The J gene is TRBJ1-1, the V gene TRBV5-8, with 12 nucleotides matching TRBD1. With 4 bases clipped from V and 0 bases from J, the junction kept 7 bases outside the gene matches. This CDR3 comprises 17 residues. Germline CDR1 and CDR2: SGHTS and YDEGEE. This CDR3 reads CASSLVGQGAMNTEAFF. The CDR3, as DNA: TGTGCCAGCAGCCTGGTGGGACAGGGGGCGATGAACACTGAAGCTTTCTTT.

The chain couples TRBV4-3 to TRBJ2-2; 13 nucleotides match TRBD2. The CDR3 consists of 14 residues. Trimming took 6 bases from V and 7 from J; bases not matched to a gene: 2. Germline CDR1 is LGHNA and CDR2 is YSLEER. CDR3 DNA sequence: TGCGCCAGCAGGACTAGCGGGAGGATCGGGGAGCTGTTTTTT. It yields the protein CASRTSGRIGELFF.

J is TRBJ2-2 and V is TRBV6-5, with 13 bases matching TRBD2. CDR3 length: 15 amino acids. The J segment lost 5 bases and the V segment lost 6 bases, leaving 3 bases of the junction unmatched. Looked up from germline, CDR1 is MNHEY and CDR2 is SVGAGI. CDR3 protein: CASSPGLAGTGELFF. Written as DNA, the CDR3 is TGTGCCAGCAGCCCGGGACTAGCGGGGACCGGGGAGCTGTTTTTT.

This clone has more than one count but fewer than ten. The genes are TRBV19 and TRBJ2-7, with TRBD1 as a possible D gene (6 bases). In germline, CDR1 is LNHDA, CDR2 SQIVND (reference sequence). This CDR3 region has 13 residues. V was clipped by 6 bases and J by 3 bases, with 12 bases between them. CDR3 loop: CASSRDNLYEQYF. The CDR3 DNA reads TGTGCCAGTAGCAGGGACAACCTCTACGAGCAGTACTTC.

The chain joins TRBV9 to TRBJ1-1; no clear D gene. The CDR3 spans 15 residues. From germline, CDR1 is SGDLS and CDR2 YYNGEE. Deletions cut 0 bases from V and 5 bases from J, with 14 bases between. CDR3 protein: CASSVANTGITEAFF. The CDR3 bases are TGTGCCAGCAGCGTAGCTAATACGGGTATTACTGAAGCTTTCTTT.

V gene TRBV6-5 combines with J gene TRBJ1-1; D is perhaps TRBD1 (5 bases). This CDR3 has 13 residues. The V end was cut by 6 bases, the J end by 1 base, with 9 bases between. CDR1 and CDR2 (germline): MNHEY, SVGAGI. In nucleotides, the CDR3 is TGTGCCAGCAGCCGACAGCGGAACACTGAAGCTTTCTTT. This translates into CASSRQRNTEAFF.

The chain joins TRBV7-9 to TRBJ1-3; TRBD1 aligns across 8 bases. V lost 7 bases, J lost 4 bases, and 6 bases stayed unmatched. Germline-derived CDR1 and CDR2 are SEHNR and FQNEAQ (reference sequence). The CDR3 sequence is 14 residues long. The CDR3 nucleotides read TGTGCCAGCACCCAGGGGGCGTTAGGAAACACCATATATTTT. Its protein is CASTQGALGNTIYF.

The chain links TRBV28 to TRBJ2-4, with unresolved D. There are 16 residues in the CDR3. CDR1 and CDR2 from the germline V gene are MDHEN and SYDVKM. V dropped 5 bases and J dropped 0 bases, with 14 bases sitting between them. CDR3 residues: CASSPTEKLAKNIQYF. The CDR3 region has the DNA TGTGCCAGCAGTCCTACAGAGAAACTAGCCAAAAACATTCAGTACTTC.

The chain employs TRBV25-1 and TRBJ2-7; 8 bases are a match to TRBD1. The ends lost 2 bases at V and 7 bases at J; junction bases unmatched: 4. Per germline, CDR1 MGHDK and CDR2 SYGVNS. The CDR3 has 13 residues. The CDR3 bases are TGTGCCAGCAGTGAACCAGGGGACAGGGAGCAGTACTTC. Residues: CASSEPGDREQYF.

The V call is TRBV7-2, the J call TRBJ1-2; unclear D gene. Trimming took 1 base from V and 3 from J, leaving 9 bases between them. Germline CDR1 reads SGHTA; CDR2 reads FQGNSA. The CDR3 covers 14 residues. This CDR3 reads CASSLEQWDYGYTF. In DNA form, the CDR3 reads TGTGCCAGCAGCTTAGAACAGTGGGACTATGGCTACACCTTC.

This clone was detected a few times. The chain joins TRBV9 to TRBJ2-2, with 7 bases matching TRBD2. Germline V gene data show CDR1 as SGDLS and CDR2 as YYNGEE. The CDR3 length is 16 residues. Trimming removed 0 bases from V and 0 bases from J; junction bases left unmatched: 2. As DNA, the CDR3 is TGTGCCAGCAGCGTAGTGCTAGCGGCGAACACCGGGGAGCTGTTTTTT. Translation gives CASSVVLAANTGELFF.